This TCR beta chain originates from a study of post-analysis software for immune sequencing data. Study-wide background: Recorded subtypes: relapsing-remitting, secondary progressive, progressive-relapsing; some patients unannotated.

Germline V lookup: CDR1 DFQATT, CDR2 SNEGSKA (reference sequence). V was shortened by 6 bases and J by 11 bases, with 20 bases between the two germline ends. CDR3 length: 13 amino acids. Points on this clonotype: Its antigen remains unidentified.

Whole-study results and caveats: Patients used about 5 TRBV segments, including TRBV5-6, TRBV5-1 and TRBV20-1, more often than controls. Normalized Chao1 diversity in multiple sclerosis patients fell significantly below that of controls.

Each TCR beta cDNA library carried unique molecular identifiers. Each batch of roughly 1 to 10 million T cells produced roughly 0.5 million cDNA molecules. TCRdb itself ran the PCR reads through MiXCR, one entry per CDR3 protein. This sample has some 700,000 distinct CDR3 sequences, with over 45% found just once. The chain employs TRBV20-1 and TRBJ1-5, with D maybe TRBD1 (6 bases). The sequenced material came from blood. The sequence was obtained from a girl aged 2 to 9 with multiple sclerosis. The CDR3 region is CSAPSDRSMAQHF. The CDR3 bases are TGCAGTGCCCCTAGTGACAGGAGCATGGCCCAGCATTTT.